The present entry profiles one T cell receptor (beta chain) with its context. Its antigen is as yet unknown. This entry belongs to a study of Tregs in tolerant kidney transplant recipients. Study-level points and caveats: This study did not directly address biological reproducibility.

Trimming took 0 bases from V and 5 from J, leaving 7 bases between them. The CDR3 runs 14 residues. Per germline, CDR1 SEHNR and CDR2 FQNEAQ (reference sequence). The table came from immunoSEQ multiplex PCR; TCRdb's copy has only in-frame clones and leaves some out. The sample consists of approximately 260,000 clones, 80% to 85% of them appearing once. The TCR comes from a human donor in good health. The sample was CD4+ T cells from blood. The V and J genes are TRBV7-9 and TRBJ2-2; D possibly corresponds to TRBD2 (6 bases). The CDR3 here is CASSLAAGTGELFF. The DNA of the CDR3 is TGTGCCAGCAGCTTAGCTGCGGGGACCGGGGAGCTGTTTTTT.